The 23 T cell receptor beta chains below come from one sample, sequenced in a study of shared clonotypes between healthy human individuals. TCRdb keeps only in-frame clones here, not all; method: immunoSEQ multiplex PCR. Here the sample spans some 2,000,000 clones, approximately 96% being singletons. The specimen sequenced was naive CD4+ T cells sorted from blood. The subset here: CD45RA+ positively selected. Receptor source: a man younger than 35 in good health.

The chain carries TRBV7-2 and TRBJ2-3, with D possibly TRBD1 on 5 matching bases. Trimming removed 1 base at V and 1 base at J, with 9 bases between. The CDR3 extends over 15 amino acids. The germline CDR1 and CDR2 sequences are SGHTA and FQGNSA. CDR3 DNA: TGTGCCAGCAGCTTAGGCAGGGCGGGCACAGATACGCAGTATTTT. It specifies CASSLGRAGTDTQYF.

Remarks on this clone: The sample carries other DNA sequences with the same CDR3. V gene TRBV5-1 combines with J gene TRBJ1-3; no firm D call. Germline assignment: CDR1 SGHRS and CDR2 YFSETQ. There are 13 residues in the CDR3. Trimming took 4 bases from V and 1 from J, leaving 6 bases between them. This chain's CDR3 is CASSVGSGNTIYF. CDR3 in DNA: TGCGCCAGCAGCGTAGGGTCTGGAAACACCATATATTTT.

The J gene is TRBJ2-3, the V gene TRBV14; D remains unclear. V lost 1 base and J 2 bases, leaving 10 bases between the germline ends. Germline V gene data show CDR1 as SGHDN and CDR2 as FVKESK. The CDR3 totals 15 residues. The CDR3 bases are TGTGCCAGCAGCCAAGTCGGCTCAGTCACAGATACGCAGTATTTT. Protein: CASSQVGSVTDTQYF.

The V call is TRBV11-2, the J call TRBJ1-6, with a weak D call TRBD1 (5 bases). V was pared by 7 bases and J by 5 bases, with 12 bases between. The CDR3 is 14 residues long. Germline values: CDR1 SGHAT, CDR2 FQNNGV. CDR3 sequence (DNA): TGTGCCAGCAAGGGGCTTAAGGATAATTCACCCCTCCACTTT. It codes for CASKGLKDNSPLHF.

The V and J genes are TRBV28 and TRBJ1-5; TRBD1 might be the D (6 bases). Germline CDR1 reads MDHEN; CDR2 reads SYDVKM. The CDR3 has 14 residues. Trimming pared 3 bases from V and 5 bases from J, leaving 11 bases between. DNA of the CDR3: TGTGCCAGCAGTTTGCACAGGGAGTATCAGCCCCAGCATTTT. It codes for CASSLHREYQPQHF.

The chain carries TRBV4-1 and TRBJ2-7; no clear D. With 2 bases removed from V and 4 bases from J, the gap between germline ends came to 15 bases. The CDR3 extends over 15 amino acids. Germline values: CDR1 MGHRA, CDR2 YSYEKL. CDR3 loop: CASSQPAAQTYEQYF. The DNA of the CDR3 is TGCGCCAGCAGCCAACCAGCAGCTCAAACATACGAGCAGTACTTC.

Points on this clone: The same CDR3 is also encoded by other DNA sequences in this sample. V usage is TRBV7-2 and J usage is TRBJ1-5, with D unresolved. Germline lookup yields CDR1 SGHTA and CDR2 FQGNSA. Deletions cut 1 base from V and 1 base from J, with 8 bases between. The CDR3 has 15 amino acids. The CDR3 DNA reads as TGTGCCAGCAGCTTAGTAGGTGGGAGCAATCAGCCCCAGCATTTT. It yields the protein CASSLVGGSNQPQHF.

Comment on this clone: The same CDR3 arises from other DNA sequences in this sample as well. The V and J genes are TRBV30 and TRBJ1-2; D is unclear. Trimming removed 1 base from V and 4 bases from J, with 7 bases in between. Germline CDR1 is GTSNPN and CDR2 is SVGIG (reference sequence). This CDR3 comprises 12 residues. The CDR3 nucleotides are TGTGCCTGGAGTGACCGAGCCTATGGCTACACCTTC. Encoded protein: CAWSDRAYGYTF. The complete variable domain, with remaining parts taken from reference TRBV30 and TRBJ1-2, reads SQTIHQWPATLVQPVGSPLSLECTVEGTSNPNLYWYRQAAGRGLQLLFYSVGIGQISSEVPQNLSASRPQDRQFILSSKKLLLSDSGFYLCAWSDRAYGYTFGSGTRLTVV.

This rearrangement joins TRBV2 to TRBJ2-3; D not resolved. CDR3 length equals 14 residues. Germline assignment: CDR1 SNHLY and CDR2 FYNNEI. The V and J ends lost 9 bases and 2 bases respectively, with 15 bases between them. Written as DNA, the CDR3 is TGTGCCAGTCGGCTGAACACCAACACAGATACGCAGTATTTT. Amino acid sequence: CASRLNTNTDTQYF.

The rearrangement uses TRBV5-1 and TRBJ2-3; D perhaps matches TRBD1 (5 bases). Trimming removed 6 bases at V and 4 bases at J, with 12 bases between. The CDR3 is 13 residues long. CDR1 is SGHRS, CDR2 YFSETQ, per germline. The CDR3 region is CASKAGRSDTQYF. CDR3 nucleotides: TGCGCCAGCAAGGCAGGGCGGTCAGATACGCAGTATTTT. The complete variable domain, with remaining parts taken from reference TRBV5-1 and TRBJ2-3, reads KAGVTQTPRYLIKTRGQQVTLSCSPISGHRSVSWYQQTPGQGLQFLFEYFSETQRNKGNFPGRFSGRQFSNSRSEMNVSTLELGDSALYLCASKAGRSDTQYFGPGTRLTVL.

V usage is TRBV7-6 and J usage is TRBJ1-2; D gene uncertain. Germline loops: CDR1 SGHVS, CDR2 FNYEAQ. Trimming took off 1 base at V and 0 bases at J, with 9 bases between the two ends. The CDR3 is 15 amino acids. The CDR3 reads CASSLDDGPNYGYTF. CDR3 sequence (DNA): TGTGCCAGCAGCTTAGACGACGGACCTAACTATGGCTACACCTTC.

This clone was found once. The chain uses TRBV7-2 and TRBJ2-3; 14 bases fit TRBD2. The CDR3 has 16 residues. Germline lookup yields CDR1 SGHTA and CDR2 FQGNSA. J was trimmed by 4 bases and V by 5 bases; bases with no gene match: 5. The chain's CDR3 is CASSQTSGGASDTQYF. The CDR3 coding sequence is TGTGCCAGCAGCCAGACTAGCGGGGGGGCGTCAGATACGCAGTATTTT.

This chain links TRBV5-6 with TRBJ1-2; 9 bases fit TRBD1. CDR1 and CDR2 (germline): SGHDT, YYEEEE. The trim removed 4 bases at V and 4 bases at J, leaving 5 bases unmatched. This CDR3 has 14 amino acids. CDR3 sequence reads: CASSVGQGLYGYTF. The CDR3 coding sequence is TGTGCCAGCAGCGTCGGACAGGGGCTCTATGGCTACACCTTC.

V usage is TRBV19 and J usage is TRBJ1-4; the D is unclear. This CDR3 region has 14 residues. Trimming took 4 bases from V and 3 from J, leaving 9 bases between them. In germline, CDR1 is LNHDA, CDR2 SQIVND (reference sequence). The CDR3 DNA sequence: TGTGCCAGTAGTACCTTGACGGCTAATGAAAAACTGTTTTTT. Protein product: CASSTLTANEKLFF.

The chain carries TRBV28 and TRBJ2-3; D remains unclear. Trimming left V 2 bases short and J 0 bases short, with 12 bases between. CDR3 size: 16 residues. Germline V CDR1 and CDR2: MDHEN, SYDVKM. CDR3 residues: CASSLTRLTSTDTQYF. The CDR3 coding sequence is TGTGCCAGCAGTTTAACACGCCTGACTAGCACAGATACGCAGTATTTT.

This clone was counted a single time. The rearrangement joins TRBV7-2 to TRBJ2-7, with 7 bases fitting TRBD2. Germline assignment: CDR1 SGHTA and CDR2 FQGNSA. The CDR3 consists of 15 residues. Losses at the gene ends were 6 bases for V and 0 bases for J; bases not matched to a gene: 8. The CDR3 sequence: CASRSPSGFSYEQYF. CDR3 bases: TGTGCCAGCAGGTCGCCTAGCGGCTTCTCCTACGAGCAGTACTTC.

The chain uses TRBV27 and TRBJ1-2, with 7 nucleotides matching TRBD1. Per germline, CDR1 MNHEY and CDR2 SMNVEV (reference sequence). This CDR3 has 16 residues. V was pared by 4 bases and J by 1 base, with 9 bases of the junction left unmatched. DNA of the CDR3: TGTGCCAGCAGTTCAAGGGGGCGCACCGATAACTATGGCTACACCTTC. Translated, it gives CASSSRGRTDNYGYTF.

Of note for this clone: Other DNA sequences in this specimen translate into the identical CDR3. The CDR3, as DNA: TGTGCCAGCAGCGTAGGCGTTTCCCAAGAGACCCAGTACTTC. It translates to CASSVGVSQETQYF. This chain links TRBV9 with TRBJ2-5, with D unresolved. V was clipped by 0 bases and J by 1 base, with 7 bases between them. The germline gives CDR1 SGDLS, CDR2 YYNGEE. The CDR3 length is 14 residues.

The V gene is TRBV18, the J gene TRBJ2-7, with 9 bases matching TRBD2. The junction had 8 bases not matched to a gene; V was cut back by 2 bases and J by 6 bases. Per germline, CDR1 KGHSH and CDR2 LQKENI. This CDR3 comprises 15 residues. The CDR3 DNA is TGTGCCAGCTCACCATTAGCGGGAGACCATGGCGAGCAGTACTTC. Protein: CASSPLAGDHGEQYF.

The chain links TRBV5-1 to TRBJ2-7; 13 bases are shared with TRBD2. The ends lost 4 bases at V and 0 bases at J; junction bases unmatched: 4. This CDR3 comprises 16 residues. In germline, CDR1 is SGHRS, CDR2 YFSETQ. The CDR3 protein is CASSTRTSGSSYEQYF. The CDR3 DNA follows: TGCGCCAGCAGCACTCGGACTAGCGGGAGCTCCTACGAGCAGTACTTC.

This CDR3 reads CASSESSGQAYEQYF. CDR3 nucleotides: TGTGCCAGCAGTGAAAGTTCGGGACAAGCCTACGAGCAGTACTTC. The chain employs TRBV2 and TRBJ2-7, with D perhaps TRBD1 (6 bases). Germline V gene data show CDR1 as SNHLY and CDR2 as FYNNEI. The V end lost 2 bases, the J end lost 2 bases, and 13 bases lay between the germline ends. This CDR3 spans 15 amino acids.

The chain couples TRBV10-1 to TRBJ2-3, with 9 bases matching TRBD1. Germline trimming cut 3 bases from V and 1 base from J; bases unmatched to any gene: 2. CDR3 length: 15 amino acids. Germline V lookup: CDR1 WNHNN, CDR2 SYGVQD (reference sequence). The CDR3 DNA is TGCGCCAGCAGTGACGACAGGGGGGGCACAGATACGCAGTATTTT. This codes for CASSDDRGGTDTQYF.

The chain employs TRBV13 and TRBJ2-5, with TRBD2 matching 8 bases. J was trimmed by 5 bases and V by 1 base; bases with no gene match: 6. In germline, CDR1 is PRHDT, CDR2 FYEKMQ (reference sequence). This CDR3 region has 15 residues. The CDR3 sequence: CASSLVVAGMETQYF. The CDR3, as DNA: TGTGCCAGCAGCTTAGTCGTAGCGGGAATGGAGACCCAGTACTTC.